This T cell receptor beta chain emerged from a study of blood T cell repertoires in COVID-19. At the level of the study: Acute-phase and convalescent COVID-19 samples originated in the United States, Italy and Spain. PBMCs, B-cell-depleted T cells, or T cells provided the cDNA or gDNA that made up the material.

The CDR3 extends over 14 amino acids. Per the germline V gene, CDR1 is MDHEN and CDR2 is SYDVKM. Trimming stripped 5 bases from V and 2 bases from J, with 13 bases between. Original data processing: Amplification from reference gene primers served as the basis for estimated nucleated cell counts. Profiling relied on immunoSEQ multiplex PCR, and the TCRdb table lists in-frame clones only, not all of them. V, J and clone size are taken as reported in that table, and D and trimming were inferred from the DNA itself. This sample has tens of thousands of clones; around nine tenths occur once, and the top ten carry around 6.4%. Seattle participants joined during active infection and were tracked over time.

The specimen sequenced was peripheral blood. This sequence was found in a woman aged 55-70 years with COVID-19, enrolled during active disease. The chain recombines TRBV28 with TRBJ2-7; D may be TRBD1 (6 bases). The DNA for the CDR3 is TGTGCCAGCAGTCATAGGACAGTAGCCTACGAGCAGTACTTC. This sequence encodes CASSHRTVAYEQYF.